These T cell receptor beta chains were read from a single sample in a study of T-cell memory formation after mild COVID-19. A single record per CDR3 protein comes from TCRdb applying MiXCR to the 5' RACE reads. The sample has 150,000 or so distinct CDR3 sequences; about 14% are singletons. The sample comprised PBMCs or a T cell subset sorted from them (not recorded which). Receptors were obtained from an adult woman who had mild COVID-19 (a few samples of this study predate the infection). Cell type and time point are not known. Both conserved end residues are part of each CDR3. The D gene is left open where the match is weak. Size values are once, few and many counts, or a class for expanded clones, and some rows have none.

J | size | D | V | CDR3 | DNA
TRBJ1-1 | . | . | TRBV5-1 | CASSLDFSSSGGVGTEAFF | TGCGCCAGCAGCTTGGACTTCTCCTCTAGTGGCGGTGTGGGCACTGAAGCTTTCTTT
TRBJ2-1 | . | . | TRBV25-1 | CASSLVSTAQFF | TGTGCCAGCTCACTCGTCTCCACGGCGCAGTTCTTC
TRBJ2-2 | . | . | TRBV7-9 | CASSARNGELFF | TGTGCCAGCAGTGCCCGTAACGGGGAGCTGTTTTTT
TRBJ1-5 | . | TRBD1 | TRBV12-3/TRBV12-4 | CASSMTGVYSNQPQHF | TGTGCCAGCAGTATGACAGGGGTTTATAGCAATCAGCCCCAGCATTTT
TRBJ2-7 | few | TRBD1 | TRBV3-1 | CASRNNLGQAYEQYF | TGTGCCAGCAGAAACAACCTCGGACAGGCCTACGAGCAGTACTTC
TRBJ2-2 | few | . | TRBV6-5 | CASSEGEADTGELFF | TGTGCCAGCAGCGAGGGGGAGGCGGACACCGGGGAGCTGTTTTTT
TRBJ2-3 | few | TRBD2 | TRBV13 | CASSFRLAVTDTQYF | TGTGCCAGCAGCTTTCGGCTAGCGGTCACAGATACGCAGTATTTT
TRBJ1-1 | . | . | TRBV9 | CASSGKGRGNTEAFF | TGTGCCAGCAGCGGGAAGGGCCGTGGCAACACTGAAGCTTTCTTT
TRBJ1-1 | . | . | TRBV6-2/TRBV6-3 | CASRGSNTEAFF | TGTGCCAGCAGGGGAAGCAACACTGAAGCTTTCTTT
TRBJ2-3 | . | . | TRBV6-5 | CASSLWEEDTQYF | TGTGCCAGCAGTCTCTGGGAGGAAGATACGCAGTATTTT
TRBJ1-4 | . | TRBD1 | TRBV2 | CASRRIGTVGEKLFF | TGTGCCAGCAGGCGCATCGGGACAGTCGGCGAAAAACTGTTTTTT
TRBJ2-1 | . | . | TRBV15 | CATSRGQAVSYNEQFF | TGTGCCACCAGCAGAGGACAAGCGGTATCCTACAATGAGCAGTTCTTC
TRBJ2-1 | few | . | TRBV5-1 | CASSMPGDASTSHEQFF | TGCGCCAGCAGCATGCCGGGAGACGCATCAACTAGCCATGAGCAGTTCTTC
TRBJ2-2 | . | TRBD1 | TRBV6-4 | CASSDSPGQGAIGELFF | TGTGCCAGCAGTGACTCTCCGGGACAGGGGGCCATCGGGGAGCTGTTTTTT
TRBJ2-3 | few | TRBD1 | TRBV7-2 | CASSLLRQGATDTQYF | TGTGCCAGCAGCCTCCTTCGACAGGGGGCAACAGATACGCAGTATTTT
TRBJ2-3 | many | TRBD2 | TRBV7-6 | CASSSRLAGQNTDTQYF | TGTGCCAGCAGCTCCAGACTAGCGGGGCAGAACACAGATACGCAGTATTTT
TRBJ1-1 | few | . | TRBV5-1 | CASIGEENTEAFF | TGCGCCAGCATCGGAGAAGAGAACACTGAAGCTTTCTTT
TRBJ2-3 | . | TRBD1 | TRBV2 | CASSRTGTGPDTQYF | TGTGCCAGCAGTCGTACCGGGACAGGGCCAGATACGCAGTATTTT
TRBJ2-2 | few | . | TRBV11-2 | CSPLGRTGELFF | TGCTCCCCCCTGGGTAGGACCGGGGAGCTGTTTTTT
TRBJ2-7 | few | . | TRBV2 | CASRDWEQYF | TGTGCCAGCAGAGACTGGGAGCAGTACTTC
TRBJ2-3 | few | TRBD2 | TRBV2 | CASSEVGLAGGKAHTDTQYF | TGTGCCAGCAGTGAAGTCGGACTAGCGGGAGGGAAAGCCCACACAGATACGCAGTATTTT
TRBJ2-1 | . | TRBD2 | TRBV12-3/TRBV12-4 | CASTLSGLDYNEQFF | TGTGCCAGCACCCTTAGCGGGCTAGACTACAATGAGCAGTTCTTC
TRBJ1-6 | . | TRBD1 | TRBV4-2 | CASSLGQGERNSPLHF | TGTGCCAGCAGCCTCGGACAGGGGGAACGTAATTCACCCCTCCACTTT
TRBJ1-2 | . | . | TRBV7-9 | CASSLGARDYGYTF | TGTGCCAGCAGCTTAGGGGCGCGGGACTATGGCTACACCTTC
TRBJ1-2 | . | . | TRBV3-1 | CASSQDTANYGYTF | TGTGCCAGCAGCCAAGATACCGCTAACTATGGCTACACCTTC